The 21 T cell receptor beta chains listed next were all sequenced from one sample in a study of blood T cell repertoires in COVID-19. Clones were read by immunoSEQ multiplex PCR, and TCRdb kept only the in-frame ones, dropping some. The sample contains about 190,000 clones, 70% to 80% of which appear only once. The sequenced sample was peripheral blood. The receptors were sampled from a man between 50 and 59 years old who had recovered from COVID-19.

This chain links TRBV18 with TRBJ1-2; 7 nucleotides match TRBD1. The length of the CDR3 is 13 residues. CDR1 and CDR2 (germline): KGHSH, LQKENI. V dropped 2 bases and J dropped 3; count of bases not matched to a gene: 0. The CDR3 reads CASSPGQDYGYTF. In DNA, the CDR3 is TGTGCCAGCTCACCAGGACAGGACTATGGCTACACCTTC.

The J gene is TRBJ1-1, the V gene TRBV12-3 or TRBV12-4; D not certain. The ends were cut back, 3 bases at V and 1 base at J, with 6 bases in the middle. The CDR3 runs 13 residues. CDR3 protein: CASSLRENTEAFF. The CDR3 nucleotides read TGTGCCAGCAGTTTGAGGGAGAACACTGAAGCTTTCTTT.

The CDR3 DNA sequence: TGTGCCAGCAGACGGCAGCCGGAGACAGGGATTAATGGCTACACCTTC. Its translation: CASRRQPETGINGYTF. The chain couples TRBV6-6 to TRBJ1-2; 7 bases match TRBD1. Trimming at V came to 6 bases and at J to 6 bases, leaving 16 bases not matched to a gene. In germline, CDR1 is MNHNY, CDR2 SVGAGI (reference sequence). This CDR3 is built from 16 residues.

The CDR3 spells CASSHHSGTGVYEQYF. As DNA, the CDR3 is TGTGCCAGCAGCCATCATTCCGGGACAGGCGTCTACGAGCAGTACTTC. This chain links TRBV11-3 with TRBJ2-7; 8 nucleotides align to TRBD1. CDR3 length: 16 amino acids. J was trimmed by 3 bases and V by 5 bases; bases with no gene match: 12. From germline, CDR1 is SGHNT and CDR2 YENEEA.

The genes are TRBV6-5 and TRBJ2-7; tentatively, D is TRBD2 (5 bases). V gave up 5 bases and J gave up 3 bases, with 17 bases separating them. The CDR3 length is 15 residues. CDR1 is MNHEY, CDR2 SVGAGI, per germline. This CDR3 reads CASSNAFTSSYEQYF. The CDR3 region has the DNA TGTGCCAGCAGTAACGCGTTTACTAGTAGCTACGAGCAGTACTTC.

The rearrangement links TRBV19 to TRBJ1-5; TRBD1 is a possible D gene (5 bases). The CDR3 loop spans 15 amino acids. The ends were cut back, 7 bases at V and 3 bases at J, with 16 bases in the middle. Germline V gene sequence: CDR1 LNHDA, CDR2 SQIVND (reference sequence). The CDR3 reads CASNRLSGANQPQHF. The DNA of the CDR3 is TGTGCCAGTAATCGTCTTAGTGGGGCCAATCAGCCCCAGCATTTT.

The chain combines TRBV6-5 with TRBJ2-7, with a tentative D call TRBD1 (5 bases). This CDR3 comprises 16 residues. Trimming stripped 0 bases from V and 3 bases from J, with 15 bases between. The germline V gene encodes CDR1 MNHEY and CDR2 SVGAGI. The DNA of the CDR3 is TGTGCCAGCAGTTACTCGATCTCAGGGCCTTACTACGAGCAGTACTTC. As protein: CASSYSISGPYYEQYF.

The J gene is TRBJ1-2, the V gene TRBV7-2, with a possible D match to TRBD1 (6 bases). The CDR3 extends over 14 amino acids. The ends were cut back, 1 base at V and 5 bases at J, with 11 bases in the middle. Germline V gives CDR1 SGHTA, CDR2 FQGNSA. The CDR3 DNA sequence: TGTGCCAGCAGCTTAGAACAGGGTGGTTATGGCTACACCTTC. Residues: CASSLEQGGYGYTF.

The chain uses TRBV3-1 (or the pseudogene TRBV3-2) and TRBJ2-3, with 12 bases aligning to TRBD2. V trimming: 0 bases; J trimming: 3 bases; junction bases outside the gene matches: 1. Germline CDR1 LGHDT, CDR2 YNNKEL (reference sequence). There are 16 residues in the CDR3. The CDR3, as DNA: TGTGCCAGCAGCCAAGAGCTAGCGGGAGGGACAGATACGCAGTATTTT. It specifies CASSQELAGGTDTQYF.

This rearrangement joins TRBV5-3 to TRBJ2-3, with TRBD2 identical over 13 bases. TRBV5-3 is flagged as an ORF with uncertain function. V dropped 2 bases and J dropped 8; count of bases not matched to a gene: 5. The CDR3 spans 15 residues. The CDR3: CARSLWTSGRGTQYF. CDR3 DNA sequence: TGTGCCAGAAGCTTATGGACTAGCGGGAGAGGTACGCAGTATTTT.

This clone was found once. This sequence joins TRBV28 and TRBJ2-7; TRBD1 matches 12 bases. V shed 4 bases, J shed 5 bases, and the junction held 6 bases outside the gene matches. Per the germline V gene, CDR1 is MDHEN and CDR2 is SYDVKM. CDR3 length: 15 residues. The CDR3 region is CASSSSGTGGNEQYF. The CDR3 region has the DNA TGTGCCAGCAGTTCCTCCGGGACAGGGGGCAACGAGCAGTACTTC. Supplemented by reference TRBV28 and TRBJ2-7, the full variable domain reads DVKVTQSSRYLVKRTGEKVFLECVQDMDHENMFWYRQDPGLGLRLIYFSYDVKMKEKGDIPEGYSVSREKKERFSLILESASTNQTSMYLCASSSSGTGGNEQYFGPGTRLTVT.

The V gene is TRBV2, the J gene TRBJ2-1, with 8 bases identical to TRBD1. CDR1 and CDR2 from the germline V gene are SNHLY and FYNNEI. CDR3 length: 14 residues. Trimming at V came to 8 bases and at J to 5 bases, leaving 8 bases not matched to a gene. CDR3 sequence: CASLKEGQDNEQFF. The CDR3 coding sequence is TGTGCCAGCTTGAAGGAGGGACAGGACAATGAGCAGTTCTTC. Full variable domain (rest looked up from reference TRBV2 and TRBJ2-1): EPEVTQTPSHQVTQMGQEVILRCVPISNHLYFYWYRQILGQKVEFLVSFYNNEISEKSEIFDDQFSVERPDGSNFTLKIRSTKLEDSAMYFCASLKEGQDNEQFFGPGTRLTVL.

The rearrangement uses TRBV11-2 and TRBJ1-1; 11 nucleotides match TRBD1. Germline CDR1 SGHAT, CDR2 FQNNGV. Unmatched junction bases numbered 3, after V lost 6 bases and J lost 6 bases. This CDR3 has 13 residues. The CDR3 DNA follows: TGTGCCAGCAGTGGGACAGGGGGACCTGAAGCTTTCTTT. This codes for CASSGTGGPEAFF.

The CDR3 bases are TGTGCCATCAGTGCGACACAGGGAAACTATGGCTACACCTTC. It encodes CAISATQGNYGYTF. The genes are TRBV10-3 and TRBJ1-2, with D tentatively TRBD1 (6 bases). V lost 4 bases and J lost 2, with 11 bases in between. CDR1 is ENHRY, CDR2 SYGVKD, per germline. The CDR3 covers 14 residues.

The chain has TRBV11-2 and TRBJ1-3; the match to TRBD1 covers 9 bases. The trim removed 6 bases at V and 1 base at J, leaving 7 bases unmatched. There are 16 residues in the CDR3. Germline V gene lookup returns CDR1 SGHAT and CDR2 FQNNGV. CDR3 residues: CASSRTGVRSGNTIYF. In DNA form, the CDR3 reads TGTGCCAGCAGTCGGACAGGGGTACGTTCTGGAAACACCATATATTTT.

The V gene is TRBV24-1, the J gene TRBJ2-4, with 11 bases lining up with TRBD1. The CDR3 is made up of 16 amino acids. The V segment lost 0 bases and the J segment 7 bases; nucleotides outside the gene matches: 4. Germline lookup yields CDR1 KGHDR and CDR2 SFDVKD. CDR3 nucleotide sequence: TGTGCCACCAGTGATTTGCACCGGACAGGGGGCAACATTCAGTACTTC. Its translation is CATSDLHRTGGNIQYF.

The rearrangement uses TRBV7-3 and TRBJ2-7, with 7 bases lining up with TRBD2. The CDR3 has 15 amino acids. V was pared by 5 bases and J by 9 bases, with 16 bases of the junction left unmatched. Per the germline V gene, CDR1 is SGHTA and CDR2 is FQGTGA. The CDR3 DNA sequence: TGTGCCAGCAGCCCCCGATCGGGCGGGAGTCAGGGGCAGTACTTC. Residues: CASSPRSGGSQGQYF.

The V call is TRBV7-7, the J call TRBJ2-5, with D tentatively TRBD1 (5 bases). V lost 2 bases and J lost 2, with 6 bases in between. Germline CDR1 and CDR2: SSHAT and FNYEAQ (reference sequence). The CDR3 sequence is 13 residues long. CDR3 residues: CASSLRQQETQYF. CDR3 nucleotides: TGTGCCAGCAGCTTACGACAGCAAGAGACCCAGTACTTC.

In its sample, this clone was seen a few times. The chain is built from TRBV9 and TRBJ1-6; D possibly corresponds to TRBD1 (5 bases). Germline loops: CDR1 SGDLS, CDR2 YYNGEE. CDR3 size: 15 residues. The V end lost 2 bases, the J end lost 7 bases, and 13 bases lay between the germline ends. This chain's CDR3 is CASSVQADKNSPLHF. CDR3 DNA sequence: TGTGCCAGCAGCGTTCAGGCGGACAAGAATTCACCCCTCCACTTT.

The rearrangement joins TRBV5-6 to TRBJ1-1; a possible D gene is TRBD1 (6 bases). The CDR3 is 17 amino acids. Deletions cut 1 base from V and 1 base from J, with 17 bases between. The germline gives CDR1 SGHDT, CDR2 YYEEEE. The CDR3, as DNA: TGTGCCAGCAGCTTGAACTTTGGGGGGGCAGAGAACACTGAAGCTTTCTTT. This codes for CASSLNFGGAENTEAFF.

This clone was observed a handful of times. V usage is TRBV7-8 and J usage is TRBJ2-7; no reliable D call. This CDR3 has 14 residues. CDR1 is SGHVS, CDR2 FQNEAQ, per germline. Trimming took off 1 base at V and 5 bases at J, with 12 bases between the two ends. In nucleotides, the CDR3 is TGTGCCAGCAGCTTAGGCTCGCGAGGCAACGAGCAGTACTTC. Its protein is CASSLGSRGNEQYF.